Listed below are T cell receptor beta chains from one sample, sequenced in a study of T cell repertoires in cytomegalovirus infection. One entry per CDR3 protein results from TCRdb running MiXCR on the reads. The repertoire holds approximately 110,000 distinct CDR3 sequences, approximately 28% seen once, with 80% to 90% in the top ten. These TCRs are of unknown antigen specificity. Sequenced here: CD8+ T cells from cultured PBMCs, sampled from culture after CMV antigen stimulation. These receptors came from a human donor in good health (CMV status not recorded). Some clones in this sample may be carry-over from other donors' samples. Each CDR3 is given with its conserved first and last residue. Fields, in order: V gene, D gene, J gene, clone size, CDR3 DNA, CDR3 protein. A D gene is named only where the DNA matches it firmly. Some rows have no size entry. The others give once, few or many, or a class for an expanded clone.

v_gene: TRBV20-1; d_gene: TRBD2; j_gene: TRBJ2-1; abundance: NA; CDR3nt: TGCAGTGCCCCCGGGACTAGCGGGGGGCGCTCCTACAATGAGCAGTTCTTC; CDR3aa: CSAPGTSGGRSYNEQFF
v_gene: TRBV2; d_gene: NA; j_gene: TRBJ2-4; abundance: NA; CDR3nt: TGTGCCAGCAGTGGGGCGGGGACCAAAAACATTCAGTACTTC; CDR3aa: CASSGAGTKNIQYF
v_gene: TRBV4-1; d_gene: NA; j_gene: TRBJ1-2; abundance: NA; CDR3nt: TGCGCCAGCAGCCAAGCCGAGACACGGGGGGGCTACACCTTC; CDR3aa: CASSQAETRGGYTF
v_gene: TRBV7-2; d_gene: NA; j_gene: TRBJ2-3; abundance: many; CDR3nt: TGTGCCAGCAGCTTAGAGACCCCTGGGCTGTACCCACCAGATACGCAGTATTTT; CDR3aa: CASSLETPGLYPPDTQYF
v_gene: TRBV5-1; d_gene: TRBD2; j_gene: TRBJ2-3; abundance: few; CDR3nt: TGCGCCAGCAGCTTGGAACTAGCGGGGGGGCCAGCAGATACGCAGTATTTT; CDR3aa: CASSLELAGGPADTQYF
v_gene: TRBV7-6; d_gene: NA; j_gene: TRBJ2-1; abundance: few; CDR3nt: TGTGCCAGCGGAGTAGCACCCGGGCTCCATGAGCAGTTCTTC; CDR3aa: CASGVAPGLHEQFF
v_gene: TRBV7-9; d_gene: TRBD1; j_gene: TRBJ1-3; abundance: many; CDR3nt: TGTGCCAGCAGCATTCACTCAGGGGGCTCCTTCTTCCGCAATGGCTCTGGAAACACCATATATTTT; CDR3aa: CASSIHSGGSFFRNGSGNTIYF
v_gene: TRBV6-1; d_gene: TRBD2; j_gene: TRBJ2-3; abundance: NA; CDR3nt: TGTGCCAGCAGTGAAGGGCTGGGTAGCGGGGGGGCGACAGATACGCAGTATTTT; CDR3aa: CASSEGLGSGGATDTQYF
v_gene: TRBV27; d_gene: NA; j_gene: TRBJ2-1; abundance: NA; CDR3nt: TGTGCCAGCAGTTTGAGTACTCTCAATGAGCAGTTCTTC; CDR3aa: CASSLSTLNEQFF
v_gene: TRBV2; d_gene: NA; j_gene: TRBJ2-7; abundance: many; CDR3nt: TGTGCCAGCAGCACCTACGAGCAGTACTTC; CDR3aa: CASSTYEQYF
v_gene: TRBV12-3/TRBV12-4; d_gene: NA; j_gene: TRBJ2-6; abundance: NA; CDR3nt: TGTGCCAGCAGGCGGCTAGGTAGTTCTAGGGCTTCTGGGGCCAACGTCCTGACTTTC; CDR3aa: CASRRLGSSRASGANVLTF
v_gene: TRBV29-1; d_gene: TRBD2; j_gene: TRBJ2-7; abundance: few; CDR3nt: TGCAGCGTCCTGCAGCGGGGGGGCTTATACGAGCAGTACTTC; CDR3aa: CSVLQRGGLYEQYF
v_gene: TRBV10-3; d_gene: TRBD2; j_gene: TRBJ2-3; abundance: few; CDR3nt: TGTGCCATCAGGCGGACTAGCGGGGGGAGGACAGATACGCAGTATTTT; CDR3aa: CAIRRTSGGRTDTQYF
v_gene: TRBV5-1; d_gene: TRBD2; j_gene: TRBJ2-1; abundance: NA; CDR3nt: TGCGCCAGCAGCTTGCTAGGAGCGGGGGTCTCCTACAATGAGCAGTTCTTC; CDR3aa: CASSLLGAGVSYNEQFF
v_gene: TRBV20-1; d_gene: TRBD2; j_gene: TRBJ2-5; abundance: few; CDR3nt: TGCAGTGCTAGCCCACTAGCGGGGGGCCGGGTGACCCAGTACTTC; CDR3aa: CSASPLAGGRVTQYF
v_gene: TRBV13; d_gene: TRBD1; j_gene: TRBJ2-5; abundance: NA; CDR3nt: TGTGCCAGCAGCCCCGGGACAGACGAGACCCAGTACTTC; CDR3aa: CASSPGTDETQYF
v_gene: TRBV7-4; d_gene: NA; j_gene: TRBJ1-2; abundance: NA; CDR3nt: TGTGCCAGCAGCTTAGGAGGGGGGTACTCCCCCTATGGCTACACCTTC; CDR3aa: CASSLGGGYSPYGYTF
v_gene: TRBV28; d_gene: NA; j_gene: TRBJ1-4; abundance: NA; CDR3nt: TGTGCCAGCAACGGCAGGGCCACGACTAATGAAAAACTGTTTTTT; CDR3aa: CASNGRATTNEKLFF
v_gene: TRBV19; d_gene: NA; j_gene: TRBJ1-1; abundance: few; CDR3nt: TGTGCCAGTAGTATGGGGGCCATGACTGAAGCTTTCTTT; CDR3aa: CASSMGAMTEAFF
v_gene: TRBV2; d_gene: NA; j_gene: TRBJ1-5; abundance: NA; CDR3nt: TGTGCCAGCAGTGAAGTGGGGTGGGGAGATCAGCCCCAGCATTTT; CDR3aa: CASSEVGWGDQPQHF
v_gene: TRBV4-2; d_gene: TRBD2; j_gene: TRBJ2-7; abundance: NA; CDR3nt: TGTGCCAGCAGCCAAGCTGCCAGCGGGGGGGCGGTCTACGAGCAGTACTTC; CDR3aa: CASSQAASGGAVYEQYF
v_gene: TRBV2; d_gene: NA; j_gene: TRBJ2-7; abundance: many; CDR3nt: TGTGCCAGCAGTGTGATGGGACTTAACGAGCAGTACTTC; CDR3aa: CASSVMGLNEQYF
v_gene: TRBV25-1; d_gene: TRBD1; j_gene: TRBJ2-7; abundance: NA; CDR3nt: TGTGCCAGCAGTGAATATATTTCGGGACAGGGGGCCTACGAGCAGTACTTC; CDR3aa: CASSEYISGQGAYEQYF
v_gene: TRBV28; d_gene: NA; j_gene: TRBJ2-7; abundance: NA; CDR3nt: TGTGCCAGCAGTTTGGGCCTTATCAACTCCTACGAGCAGTACTTC; CDR3aa: CASSLGLINSYEQYF
v_gene: TRBV27; d_gene: TRBD2; j_gene: TRBJ2-3; abundance: NA; CDR3nt: TGTGCCAGCAGTAGGGGACTAGCTGATACGCAGTATTTT; CDR3aa: CASSRGLADTQYF
v_gene: TRBV27; d_gene: TRBD1; j_gene: TRBJ2-7; abundance: few; CDR3nt: TGTGCCAGCAGTTCCCGAGGGACAGTCGGAGGCGAGCAGTACTTC; CDR3aa: CASSSRGTVGGEQYF
v_gene: TRBV7-9; d_gene: NA; j_gene: TRBJ2-7; abundance: few; CDR3nt: TGTGCCAGCAGCTCCTTATCGGGGTTTATAGGCGAGCAGTACTTC; CDR3aa: CASSSLSGFIGEQYF
v_gene: TRBV12-3/TRBV12-4; d_gene: TRBD1; j_gene: TRBJ2-7; abundance: few; CDR3nt: TGTGCCAGCAGTTTAGCCGGGACAGGGACCTACGAGCAGTACTTC; CDR3aa: CASSLAGTGTYEQYF
v_gene: TRBV6-5; d_gene: NA; j_gene: TRBJ1-2; abundance: NA; CDR3nt: TGTGCCAGCAGTTACGTAATGGGGGCCGATGGCTACACCTTC; CDR3aa: CASSYVMGADGYTF
v_gene: TRBV12-3/TRBV12-4; d_gene: NA; j_gene: TRBJ2-7; abundance: NA; CDR3nt: TGTGCCAGCAGTTCTCTCAGAAAGGAAGAGCAGTACTTC; CDR3aa: CASSSLRKEEQYF
v_gene: TRBV12-3/TRBV12-4; d_gene: NA; j_gene: TRBJ1-5; abundance: NA; CDR3nt: TGTGCCAGCGCGGGAGATGAGAATCAGCCCCAGCATTTT; CDR3aa: CASAGDENQPQHF
v_gene: TRBV29-1; d_gene: TRBD1; j_gene: TRBJ2-1; abundance: NA; CDR3nt: TGCAGCGGCCGGACAGGGGATGAGCAGTTCTTC; CDR3aa: CSGRTGDEQFF
v_gene: TRBV27; d_gene: NA; j_gene: TRBJ1-5; abundance: NA; CDR3nt: TGTGCCAGCAGGCCCCTGACAGCAAATCAGCCCCAGCATTTT; CDR3aa: CASRPLTANQPQHF
v_gene: TRBV5-1; d_gene: NA; j_gene: TRBJ2-2; abundance: NA; CDR3nt: TGCGCCAGCAGCTTCGAAGACACCGGGGAGCTGTTTTTT; CDR3aa: CASSFEDTGELFF
v_gene: TRBV18; d_gene: NA; j_gene: TRBJ2-2; abundance: NA; CDR3nt: TGTGCCAGCTCACCTGAACAGCGGCCCTCATGGGGGGAGCTGTTTTTT; CDR3aa: CASSPEQRPSWGELFF
v_gene: TRBV6-2/TRBV6-3; d_gene: NA; j_gene: TRBJ2-6; abundance: NA; CDR3nt: TGTGCCAGCAGTTACTCTGGGGCCAACGTCCTGACTTTC; CDR3aa: CASSYSGANVLTF